These T cell receptor beta chains were read from a single sample in a study of T cells after yellow fever vaccination. TCRdb fed the 5' RACE reads into MiXCR, producing one record per CDR3 protein. Found here are a few hundred thousand distinct CDR3 sequences, less than 20% of them singletons; the top ten hold around 16%. The starting material was PBMCs, obtained 4 to 6 days after the first yellow fever vaccination. The receptor set was obtained from a man younger than 30 who received the YFV17D yellow fever vaccine. Both conserved end residues are part of each CDR3. Each record gives: V gene, J gene, clone size, CDR3 protein. A row's size may be missing; if present it is once, few, many or a size class.

TRBV11-2	TRBJ2-3	many	CASSWGVLTDTQYF
TRBV11-2	TRBJ2-7	few	CASSLDGAWVPGQYF
TRBV7-2	TRBJ2-5	NA	CASSSRSAETQYF
TRBV5-1	TRBJ1-3	NA	CASSLGTVGNTIYF
TRBV7-7	TRBJ2-7	few	CASSFASGGVYEQYF
TRBV7-9	TRBJ2-1	NA	CASSTGTFRYNEQFF
TRBV29-1	TRBJ2-1	few	CSVGVGAGSYNEQFF
TRBV10-2	TRBJ2-7	many	CASSTSGASWEQYF
TRBV7-9	TRBJ2-7	many	CASSPSGVSYEQYF
TRBV5-1	TRBJ2-3	NA	CASSLGVAGGRADTQYF